This TCR beta chain comes out of a study of blood T cell repertoires in COVID-19. Background on the study: Acute-phase and convalescent COVID-19 samples originated in the United States, Italy and Spain. The analysed material was cDNA or gDNA that came from T cells, B-cell-depleted T cells, or PBMCs.

Between the trimmed V and J ends, which lost 5 bases and 1 base, there was a span of 4 bases. This CDR3 has 12 amino acids. In the original analysis: Amplification with reference gene primers provided the estimates of nucleated cell counts. The table came from immunoSEQ multiplex PCR; TCRdb's copy has only in-frame clones and leaves some out. V and J calls and clone size are those listed in that table; D and trimming were worked out from the DNA. This table holds about 64,000 clones, 75% to 85% found once. Regarding this clone: Other DNA variants within this sample encode the same CDR3.

This chain connects TRBV12-3 or TRBV12-4 to TRBJ2-3, with no clear D. The sequence was collected from a human donor in a cohort sampled during active COVID-19. The specimen was peripheral blood. This CDR3 is CASSPGTDTQYF. DNA for the CDR3: TGTGCCAGCAGTCCCGGCACAGATACGCAGTATTTT.